The 8 T cell receptor beta chains below come from one sample, sequenced in a study of blood T cell repertoires in COVID-19. Measured with immunoSEQ multiplex PCR; TCRdb has only the in-frame clones, and not every one. The sample comprises roughly 140,000 clones, about 86% of which are singletons, and roughly 8% rests with the top ten. Specimen: peripheral blood. The receptors were sampled from a human donor in a cohort sampled during active COVID-19.

V gene TRBV20-1 combines with J gene TRBJ2-7; 8 bases are a match to TRBD2. The V segment lost 6 bases and the J segment 0 bases; nucleotides outside the gene matches: 7. Germline V lookup: CDR1 DFQATT, CDR2 SNEGSKA (reference sequence). The CDR3 runs to 14 residues. The CDR3 sequence is CSASSGVSSYEQYF. The CDR3 coding sequence is TGCAGTGCGAGTAGCGGGGTTAGCTCCTACGAGCAGTACTTC.

CDR3 sequence reads: CASSVTGTSADTQYF. The CDR3 nucleotides are TGTGCCAGCAGCGTAACCGGTACGTCCGCAGATACGCAGTATTTT. This rearrangement joins TRBV9 to TRBJ2-3; D gene uncertain. Looked up from germline, CDR1 is SGDLS and CDR2 is YYNGEE. V was shortened by 1 base and J by 4 bases, with 13 bases between the two germline ends. The CDR3 is 15 residues long.

This rearrangement joins TRBV5-4 to TRBJ1-1; 8 bases map to TRBD1. The CDR3 loop spans 14 amino acids. V trimming: 0 bases; J trimming: 4 bases; junction bases outside the gene matches: 2. Germline CDR1 reads SGHNT; CDR2 reads YYREEE (reference sequence). The CDR3 protein is CASSLGQGTTEAFF. CDR3 DNA: TGTGCCAGCAGCTTGGGACAGGGGACCACTGAAGCTTTCTTT.

The chain uses TRBV7-8 and TRBJ2-7; 11 nucleotides align to TRBD1. V dropped 4 bases and J dropped 3; count of bases not matched to a gene: 2. CDR3 length: 14 amino acids. The germline V gene has CDR1 SGHVS and CDR2 FQNEAQ. For the CDR3, the DNA is TGTGCCAGCAGCTACGGGACAGGGGGCTACGAGCAGTACTTC. This translates into CASSYGTGGYEQYF.

The J gene is TRBJ2-3, the V gene TRBV5-8; D is undetermined. The CDR3 loop spans 13 amino acids. V was pared by 3 bases and J by 0 bases, with 5 bases between. Germline V gene sequence: CDR1 SGHTS, CDR2 YDEGEE. The CDR3 sequence is CASSYISTDTQYF. In DNA form, the CDR3 reads TGTGCCAGCAGCTACATAAGCACAGATACGCAGTATTTT.

V is TRBV11-2 and J is TRBJ2-5; TRBD1 might be the D (5 bases). CDR1 and CDR2 (germline): SGHAT, FQNNGV. V was pared by 0 bases and J by 1 base, with 9 bases between. This CDR3 contains 15 residues. CDR3 nucleotides: TGTGCCAGCAGCTTAGAGGGTAGGGGCCAAGAGACCCAGTACTTC. Translated: CASSLEGRGQETQYF.

The gene calls are TRBV6-6 and TRBJ1-4; D is unclear. CDR1 is MNHNY, CDR2 SVGAGI, per germline (reference sequence). CDR3 length: 15 amino acids. V lost 5 bases and J 0 bases, leaving 10 bases between the germline ends. The CDR3 spells CASSPAGATNEKLFF. In nucleotides, the CDR3 is TGTGCCAGCAGTCCTGCCGGGGCAACTAATGAAAAACTGTTTTTT.

This clone was observed a handful of times. The gene calls are TRBV6-1 and TRBJ1-5; D is possibly TRBD1 (5 bases). Germline-derived CDR1 and CDR2 are MNHNS and SASEGT. The CDR3 spans 16 residues. V shed 3 bases and J shed 2 bases, with 14 bases lying between them. The CDR3 loop is CASSDGGVIGNQPQHF. Here the CDR3 DNA reads TGTGCCAGCAGTGACGGGGGGGTTATCGGCAATCAGCCCCAGCATTTT.